A single T cell receptor (beta chain) is shown here with its context. Molecular barcoding with unique molecular identifiers was used for the TCRbeta library. A single record per CDR3 protein comes from TCRdb applying MiXCR to the PCR reads. The sample lists about 610,000 distinct CDR3 sequences; 8% to 11% were seen once. With V trimmed by 4 bases and J by 8 bases, 9 bases remained unmatched. CDR3 length equals 14 residues. This specimen comes from a study of T-cell reconstitution after alpha-beta-depleted transplantation in children. The material sequenced was PBMCs from the stem cell graft donor, taken from the stem cell graft. The V and J genes are TRBV12-3 or TRBV12-4 and TRBJ2-3; 7 positions agree with TRBD2. The receptor's source is a human donor who donated a stem cell graft to a child with acute myeloid leukemia. The CDR3 region has the DNA TGTGCCAGCAGTTCTGGGACTACCAGGAGTACGCAGTATTTT. The encoded protein is CASSSGTTRSTQYF.